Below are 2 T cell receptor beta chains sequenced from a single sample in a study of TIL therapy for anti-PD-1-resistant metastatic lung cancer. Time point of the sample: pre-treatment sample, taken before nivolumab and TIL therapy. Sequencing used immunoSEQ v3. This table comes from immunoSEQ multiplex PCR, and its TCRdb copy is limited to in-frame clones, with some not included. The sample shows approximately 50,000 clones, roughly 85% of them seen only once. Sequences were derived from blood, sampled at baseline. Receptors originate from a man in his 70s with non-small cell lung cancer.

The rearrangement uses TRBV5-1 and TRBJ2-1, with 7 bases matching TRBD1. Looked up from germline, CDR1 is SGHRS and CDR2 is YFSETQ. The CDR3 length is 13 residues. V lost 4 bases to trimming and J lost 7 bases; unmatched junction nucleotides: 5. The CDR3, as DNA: TGCGCCAGCAGCCCCGCAGGGGGAAATGAGCAGTTCTTC. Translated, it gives CASSPAGGNEQFF.

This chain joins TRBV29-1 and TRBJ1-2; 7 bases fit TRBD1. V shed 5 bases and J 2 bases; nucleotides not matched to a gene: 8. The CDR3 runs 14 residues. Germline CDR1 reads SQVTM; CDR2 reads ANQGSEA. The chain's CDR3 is CSVLMTGLNYGYTF. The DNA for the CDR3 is TGCAGCGTTTTAATGACAGGGTTGAACTATGGCTACACCTTC.